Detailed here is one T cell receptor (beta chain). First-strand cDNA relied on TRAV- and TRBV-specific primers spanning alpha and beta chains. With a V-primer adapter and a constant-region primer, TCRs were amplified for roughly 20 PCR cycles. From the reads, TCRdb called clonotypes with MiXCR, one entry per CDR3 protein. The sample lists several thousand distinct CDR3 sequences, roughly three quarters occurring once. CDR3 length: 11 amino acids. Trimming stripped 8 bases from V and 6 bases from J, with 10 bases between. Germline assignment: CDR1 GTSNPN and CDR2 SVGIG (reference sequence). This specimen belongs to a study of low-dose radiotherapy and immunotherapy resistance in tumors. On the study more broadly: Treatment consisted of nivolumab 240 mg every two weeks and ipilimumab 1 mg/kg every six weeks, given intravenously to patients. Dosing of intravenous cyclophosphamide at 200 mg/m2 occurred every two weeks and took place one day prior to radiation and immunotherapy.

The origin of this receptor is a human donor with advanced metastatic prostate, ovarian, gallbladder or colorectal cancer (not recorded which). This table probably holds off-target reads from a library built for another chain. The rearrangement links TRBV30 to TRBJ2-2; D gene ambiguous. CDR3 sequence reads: CARGRPGELFF. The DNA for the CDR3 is TGTGCCCGAGGAAGGCCCGGGGAGCTGTTTTTT.